The source of this T cell receptor beta chain is a study of shared clonotypes between healthy human individuals. Study-level background: There were three CD4 naive, three CD4 memory, two CD8 naive and one CD8 memory plates per donor. The study's findings and limits: Researchers found naive subsets generally carried larger estimated richness than memory subsets. The study found about 5% of naive CD4 clonotypes shared across a handful of donors.

In regard to this clone: Its antigen remains unidentified.

The CDR3 is 13 amino acids. V lost 5 bases and J lost 4, with 13 bases in between. Germline V gives CDR1 SGHRS, CDR2 YFSETQ. The protocol was immunoSEQ multiplex PCR, while the TCRdb copy is restricted to in-frame clones and leaves out a portion. The profile shows approximately 2.5 million clones, more than 90% of them singletons. The specimen was naive CD4+ T cells sorted from blood. Subset defined: CD45RA+ positively selected. This TCR was recovered from a young man in good health. The chain uses TRBV5-1 and TRBJ2-7, with D perhaps given as TRBD1 or TRBD2 (5 bases each). The CDR3 protein is CASSPAGTYEQYF. CDR3 nucleotide sequence: TGCGCCAGCAGTCCGGCAGGGACGTACGAGCAGTACTTC.